Listed below are T cell receptor beta chains from one sample, sequenced in a study of blood T cell repertoires in COVID-19. TCRdb's copy holds only in-frame clones and misses some; the assay was immunoSEQ multiplex PCR. This sample carries 440,000 or so clones, approximately 90% of them seen once, and the ten largest clones take approximately 1.5%. The sequencing sample was made of peripheral blood. The receptors here all came from a woman aged 40 to 49 with COVID-19, enrolled during active disease. The CDR3 runs from the conserved cysteine through the conserved F or W. D genes are given only for firm matches. Only part of the rows carry a size: once, few, many, or a class if the clone is expanded.

v_call: TRBV18
clone_size: .
j_call: TRBJ2-5
d_call: TRBD1
cdr3_nt: TGTGCCAGCTCACCTCTACAGGGGGCCCAAGAGACCCAGTACTTC
cdr3_aa: CASSPLQGAQETQYF

v_call: TRBV29-1
clone_size: .
j_call: TRBJ1-2
d_call: .
cdr3_nt: TGCAGCGTTGATGAGGGCAGGCCGTATGGCTACACCTTC
cdr3_aa: CSVDEGRPYGYTF

v_call: TRBV6-4
clone_size: once
j_call: TRBJ2-2
d_call: TRBD2
cdr3_nt: TGTGCCAGCAGCGCACTAGCGGGAAACACCGGGGAGCTGTTTTTT
cdr3_aa: CASSALAGNTGELFF

v_call: TRBV21-1
clone_size: .
j_call: TRBJ2-5
d_call: .
cdr3_nt: TGTGCCAGCAGCAAAGCGCGGTCGACAGAAGAGACCCAGTACTTC
cdr3_aa: CASSKARSTEETQYF

v_call: TRBV28
clone_size: .
j_call: TRBJ2-1
d_call: TRBD1
cdr3_nt: TGTGCCAGCAGTTTATTAAACTTTGGCCAGGGGGCGAACAATGAGCAGTTCTTC
cdr3_aa: CASSLLNFGQGANNEQFF

v_call: TRBV28
clone_size: .
j_call: TRBJ2-1
d_call: TRBD2
cdr3_nt: TGTGCCAGCAGCTCGACTAGCAGTGTCTTCAATGAGCAGTTCTTC
cdr3_aa: CASSSTSSVFNEQFF

v_call: TRBV28
clone_size: once
j_call: TRBJ1-3
d_call: TRBD1
cdr3_nt: TGTGCCAGCAGCCCAGGGGGGACTGGAAACACCATATATTTT
cdr3_aa: CASSPGGTGNTIYF

v_call: TRBV7-9
clone_size: .
j_call: TRBJ2-3
d_call: .
cdr3_nt: TGTGCCAGCAGCTTACGACTTCCTAGCACAGATACGCAGTATTTT
cdr3_aa: CASSLRLPSTDTQYF

v_call: TRBV7-3
clone_size: .
j_call: TRBJ1-1
d_call: .
cdr3_nt: TGTGCCAGCAGCTTAGGTCACAGGGCTGGCACTGAAGCTTTCTTT
cdr3_aa: CASSLGHRAGTEAFF

v_call: TRBV4-3
clone_size: few
j_call: TRBJ2-7
d_call: .
cdr3_nt: TGCGCCAGCGCCCTCCGAGCTAGCAAGAACTACGAGCAGTACTTC
cdr3_aa: CASALRASKNYEQYF

v_call: TRBV21-1
clone_size: once
j_call: TRBJ2-7
d_call: .
cdr3_nt: TGTGCCAGCTGGAACAGGGCCCCCTACGAGCAGTACTTC
cdr3_aa: CASWNRAPYEQYF

v_call: TRBV9
clone_size: .
j_call: TRBJ2-7
d_call: .
cdr3_nt: TGTGCCAGCAGCCTCTTGGACTGGGACGAGCAGTACTTC
cdr3_aa: CASSLLDWDEQYF

v_call: TRBV10-1
clone_size: .
j_call: TRBJ2-5
d_call: TRBD2
cdr3_nt: TGCGCCAGCAGTGATTACTGGGAGGGACTAGCGGGAGGGCACCAAGAGACCCAGTACTTC
cdr3_aa: CASSDYWEGLAGGHQETQYF

v_call: TRBV11-2
clone_size: .
j_call: TRBJ1-2
d_call: .
cdr3_nt: TGTGCCAGCAGCTTAGTCCGGGGGGCAAAAGCTAACTATGGCTACACCTTC
cdr3_aa: CASSLVRGAKANYGYTF

v_call: TRBV3-1/TRBV3-2
clone_size: once
j_call: TRBJ2-5
d_call: .
cdr3_nt: TGTGCCAGCAGCCAAGAATCGCTGAGGGAGACCCAGTACTTC
cdr3_aa: CASSQESLRETQYF

v_call: TRBV16
clone_size: .
j_call: TRBJ2-2
d_call: .
cdr3_nt: TGTGCCAGCAGCCAATTCGTAGGGGCGCCCAACACCGGGGAGCTGTTTTTT
cdr3_aa: CASSQFVGAPNTGELFF

v_call: TRBV6-1
clone_size: .
j_call: TRBJ1-3
d_call: .
cdr3_nt: TGTGCCAGCAGTGAACGTCTGGGACTAATATATTTT
cdr3_aa: CASSERLGLIYF

v_call: TRBV15
clone_size: .
j_call: TRBJ1-2
d_call: TRBD1
cdr3_nt: TGTGCCACCAGCAGAGACGGGACAGGAGCCCCTTTAAATGGCTACACCTTC
cdr3_aa: CATSRDGTGAPLNGYTF

v_call: TRBV2
clone_size: .
j_call: TRBJ1-1
d_call: .
cdr3_nt: TGTGCCGGCAAGGGGCTCCGGGGGACTGAAGCTTTCTTT
cdr3_aa: CAGKGLRGTEAFF

v_call: TRBV25-1
clone_size: .
j_call: TRBJ2-7
d_call: TRBD2
cdr3_nt: TGTGCCAGCAGCGAGAGCGGGGGGAGTTCCGAGCAGTACTTC
cdr3_aa: CASSESGGSSEQYF

v_call: TRBV2
clone_size: .
j_call: TRBJ1-6
d_call: .
cdr3_nt: TGTGCCAGCACTTTCAGTCGGAGGGATTCACCCCTCCACTTT
cdr3_aa: CASTFSRRDSPLHF

v_call: TRBV7-9
clone_size: .
j_call: TRBJ2-1
d_call: TRBD1
cdr3_nt: TGTGCCAGCAGCTTTTGGGACAGGGCCTACAATGAGCAGTTCTTC
cdr3_aa: CASSFWDRAYNEQFF

v_call: TRBV9
clone_size: .
j_call: TRBJ1-6
d_call: .
cdr3_nt: TGTGCCAGCAGCGTAGGAATAGCTGAGGGGGAAAATTCACCCCTCCACTTT
cdr3_aa: CASSVGIAEGENSPLHF

v_call: TRBV27
clone_size: .
j_call: TRBJ2-7
d_call: .
cdr3_nt: TGTGCCACCAGGCCCCCGGACACCTACGAGCAGTACTTC
cdr3_aa: CATRPPDTYEQYF

v_call: TRBV9
clone_size: .
j_call: TRBJ1-1
d_call: .
cdr3_nt: TGTGCCAGCAGCGTAGGCCGGCAGGCCACTAACACTGAAGCTTTCTTT
cdr3_aa: CASSVGRQATNTEAFF

v_call: TRBV7-2
clone_size: once
j_call: TRBJ2-3
d_call: .
cdr3_nt: TGTGCCAGCAGCTTAGGACCTGGGACAAGAACAGATACGCAGTATTTT
cdr3_aa: CASSLGPGTRTDTQYF

v_call: TRBV24-1
clone_size: .
j_call: TRBJ1-5
d_call: .
cdr3_nt: TGTGCCACCAGTGAACCGGGACAAAATCAGCCCCAGCATTTT
cdr3_aa: CATSEPGQNQPQHF

v_call: TRBV27
clone_size: .
j_call: TRBJ1-6
d_call: .
cdr3_nt: TGTGCCAGGATTTTGGATGAGGACTCCTATAATTCACCCCTCCACTTT
cdr3_aa: CARILDEDSYNSPLHF

v_call: TRBV5-4
clone_size: few
j_call: TRBJ2-7
d_call: TRBD2
cdr3_nt: TGTGCCAGCAGCCTACTAGCGGGGAATTACGAGCAGTACTTC
cdr3_aa: CASSLLAGNYEQYF

v_call: TRBV7-8
clone_size: once
j_call: TRBJ1-2
d_call: .
cdr3_nt: TGTGCCAGCAGCTCCGGACATGGCCCTAACTATGGCTACACCTTC
cdr3_aa: CASSSGHGPNYGYTF

v_call: TRBV2
clone_size: .
j_call: TRBJ2-7
d_call: TRBD1
cdr3_nt: TGTGCCAGCAGAGGGACAGGGCATCAGTACTTC
cdr3_aa: CASRGTGHQYF

v_call: TRBV4-2
clone_size: .
j_call: TRBJ2-2
d_call: .
cdr3_nt: TGTGCCAGCCCCTCCGACACCGGGGAGCTGTTTTTT
cdr3_aa: CASPSDTGELFF

v_call: TRBV7-9
clone_size: .
j_call: TRBJ1-3
d_call: .
cdr3_nt: TGTGCCAGCAGCAGCGGGGACCCACGCTCTGGAAACACCATATATTTT
cdr3_aa: CASSSGDPRSGNTIYF

v_call: TRBV24-1
clone_size: once
j_call: TRBJ2-7
d_call: .
cdr3_nt: TGTGCCACCAGTGATTCCGGGTCCCGAGGTCACTACGAGCAGTACTTC
cdr3_aa: CATSDSGSRGHYEQYF

v_call: TRBV5-4
clone_size: .
j_call: TRBJ1-6
d_call: .
cdr3_nt: TGTGCCAGCAGCAAGGAGGTAACAGCACAATCACCCCTCCACTTT
cdr3_aa: CASSKEVTAQSPLHF

v_call: TRBV6-1
clone_size: .
j_call: TRBJ1-2
d_call: .
cdr3_nt: TGTGCCAGCAGTGAAGGGTATGCCCGGGTCAATGGCTACACCTTC
cdr3_aa: CASSEGYARVNGYTF